The present T cell receptor (beta chain) was sequenced within a study of vaccination and CD4 T cells after COVID-19 (dated by TCRdb to the early 2020s). Regarding the complete study: The convalescent cohort comprised six males and four females, including two Hispanic individuals, seven Caucasians, two Asians and one multiracial person. As controls, cultures received a CEFX viral epitope pool (the positive control), an HIV-1 Nef peptide pool (the negative control), or no peptide at all. Post-vaccine blood samples were taken a median of about 77 days after the second vaccine dose, with a range of about 14 to 241 days. Post-COVID blood samples were collected from convalescent patients a median of around 96 days after diagnosis, with a range of roughly 30 to 170 days. In approximately ten COVID-19 convalescent patients and a few infection-naive healthy vaccine recipients, the spike-specific CD4+ TCR repertoire before mRNA vaccination was compared with the repertoire after mRNA vaccination. The cultures were stimulated with overlapping spike peptide pools from SARS-CoV-2 and from the common cold coronaviruses HCoV-NL63, HCoV-OC43 and HCoV-229E. Participants got two doses of the Pfizer-BioNTech BNT162b2 vaccine (n=8) or two doses of the Moderna mRNA-1273 vaccine (n=2). Study-level results and caveats: Relatively few convalescent patients were included in the study, and early timepoints after natural infection were not analyzed. Among the post-vaccine SARS-CoV-2-reactive clones in convalescent patients, a median approximately 86% showed up only after vaccination, which suggests vaccine-specific priming. In convalescent patients, nearly all vaccine-specific clones (304 of 307) were found to be mono-reactive for SARS-CoV-2 spike rather than cross-reactive with common cold coronaviruses. The median number of SARS-CoV-2-reactive clonotypes rose from 20 to 25 after infection to some 40 after vaccination, but the change was not significant.

This specimen's treatment or condition label, per the study, means: approximately 10-day PBMC culture with coronavirus spike peptide pools or control peptides (ViraFEST assay). The ViraFEST assay, used in the study, expanded antigen-specific T cells with peptide pools and then identified the expanded clonotypes through TCR sequencing. The absence of prior SARS-CoV-2 infection in healthy vaccine recipients was confirmed by negative nucleocapsid antibody tests before and after vaccination. Each well held about 2 million PBMCs cultured in IMDM containing approximately 5% human AB serum and around 10 IU/ml IL-2, with about 9.1 ug/ml peptide pools added. Half of the culture medium was replaced with fresh IL-2-containing medium on days 3 and 7. After 10 days of culture, CD4+ T cells were isolated by negative selection with the EasySep CD4+ T cell isolation kit. Ficoll-Paque Plus gradient centrifugation was used to isolate PBMCs from whole blood, and the isolated PBMCs were then either used fresh or cryopreserved at -140C. Culture conditions were generally each tested in triplicate wells.

The cysteine opens and the phenylalanine closes a CDR3 of 14 amino acids. The CDR3 DNA has 42 bases and is translated from base 1. V is pared back by 4 bases and J by 0 bases, with 10 bases lying between the germline termini. CDR1 and CDR2 are read off the germline V gene as SGDLS and YYNGEE. In regard to this clonotype: Its antigen target is currently unknown. No much larger clone exists at a distance of one base, and base qualities are not known.

Libraries came from PCR. DNA from cultured CD4+ T cells underwent TCR sequencing with the Oncomine TCR Beta short-read assay at the Johns Hopkins FTIC core. The QIAamp micro DNA kit was used to extract genomic DNA from the cultured CD4+ T cells. The Oncomine TCR Beta libraries from cultured CD4+ T cells were pooled using unique dual indexes and then sequenced on an Illumina iSeq 100. For the original study's pipeline: Non-productive sequences were removed, and CDR3s not starting with C, not ending with F or W, or shorter than 7 amino acids were discarded. Antigen-specific clonotypes were identified using the MANAFEST web application through comparison of peptide-stimulated wells with reference and other culture wells. To be called positive, a clone needed an FDR below 0.05, an odds ratio above 5, and a productive frequency above 0.1% in at least two of three replicate wells. Clonotypes that were significantly expanded in both SARS-CoV-2 spike wells and at least one common cold coronavirus spike condition were defined as cross-reactive. CDR3 homology was assessed with Levenshtein distances (stringdist) and unrooted phylogenetic trees (ape) in R version 3.6.1. TCRdb ran its own pipeline on the public reads, namely fastp trimming at Q25 and MiXCR clone calling, and kept in-frame beta chains. When rows share a CDR3 protein, they turn into one entry using the most common DNA and genes. Here the V and J calls rest on TCRdb's processing, not on the authors' analysis. The sample records tens of thousands of distinct CDR3 sequences, roughly 50% of which are singletons. The ten largest clones add up to about 28% of the sample.

Rearrangement joined TRBV9 to TRBJ1-2; confidence is insufficient to name the D gene. This receptor was obtained from a human donor who received a COVID-19 vaccine. The input for sequencing was CD4+ T cells from blood, cultured in vitro, taken before SARS-CoV-2 vaccination. The DNA reads as follows: TGTGCCAGCAGCCCCCATCAAGCTAACTATGGCTACACCTTC. Translated, this is CASSPHQANYGYTF.